This paragraph covers one T cell receptor (beta chain) sequence. Its antigen is as yet unknown. CDR3 size: 15 residues. The germline V gene encodes CDR1 SGHDN and CDR2 FVKESK. Unmatched junction bases numbered 7, after V lost 4 bases and J lost 5 bases. Method: immunoSEQ multiplex PCR; TCRdb's copy keeps in-frame clones and lacks some. Among under 110,000 clones listed, about 85% were seen once. The data were taken from a study of cytomegalovirus exposure and HLA in healthy donors. General study points: Using the classifier, cytomegalovirus status was reportedly diagnosed with high specificity and sensitivity.

The TCR originated in a woman in her late teens or twenties in good health and CMV-seropositive. The rearrangement joins TRBV14 to TRBJ1-2, with TRBD1 matching over 10 bases. Sequenced: PBMCs. CDR3 amino acids: CASSPRDRGVYGYTF. For the CDR3, the DNA is TGTGCCAGCAGCCCAAGGGACAGGGGAGTATATGGCTACACCTTC.